Listed here is a single T cell receptor (beta chain). This sample was included in a study of blood T cell repertoires in COVID-19. Whole-study context: Acute-phase and convalescent COVID-19 samples originated in the United States, Italy and Spain. Nucleic acid was either cDNA or gDNA, and it came from T cells, B-cell-depleted T cells, or PBMCs.

V lost 3 bases to trimming and J lost 6 bases, with 8 bases between them. The V gene's germline CDR1 is LGHDT and CDR2 YNNKEL (reference sequence). The CDR3 extends over 12 amino acids. As handled by the study authors: Estimates of nucleated cell counts were drawn from the amplification of reference gene primers. This table comes from immunoSEQ multiplex PCR, and its TCRdb copy is limited to in-frame clones, with some not included. The V and J calls and clone size are taken from that table; D and trimming were inferred from the DNA. The table records some 80,000 clones, approximately 82% of them present only once.

The chain uses TRBV3-1 (or the pseudogene TRBV3-2) and TRBJ1-2; D remains ambiguous. The TCR sequence derives from a woman in her 70s with acute or convalescent COVID-19. Sequencing was performed on peripheral blood. The CDR3 coding sequence is TGTGCCAGCAGCCACGGTGGTAATGGCTACACCTTC. Translated: CASSHGGNGYTF.